This T cell receptor (beta chain) was recorded in a study of blood T cell repertoires in COVID-19. With regard to this clone: Other DNA sequences in this sample translate to the same CDR3.

In the authors' methods: By means of reference gene primer amplification, nucleated cell counts were estimated. The repertoire was sequenced with immunoSEQ multiplex PCR; TCRdb's copy has only in-frame clones and lacks some. V, J and clone size were drawn from that table, and D and trimming were deduced from the DNA. Of 400,000 to 450,000 clones listed, around 89% are singletons. The specimen was peripheral blood. The source of this sequence is a woman aged 45 to 65 with COVID-19, enrolled during active disease.

The CDR3 protein is CASSDRGNQPQHF. The CDR3 DNA sequence: TGTGCCAGCTCAGATAGGGGGAATCAGCCCCAGCATTTT. The chain combines TRBV19 with TRBJ1-5; possibly TRBD1 for D (6 bases). Germline CDR1 reads LNHDA; CDR2 reads SQIVND (reference sequence). The CDR3 totals 13 residues. V dropped 9 bases and J dropped 4 bases, with 13 bases sitting between them.